A single sample is the source of the 27 T cell receptor beta chains below, sequenced in a study of blood T cell repertoires in COVID-19 (dated by TCRdb to the early 2020s). The library was obtained by the immunoSEQ multiplex PCR assay. TCRdb retrieved this table from immuneACCESS and kept in-frame rearrangements only. Not all clones are present; in checked studies, unresolved V genes account for under half, and no reason is known for the remainder. For this sample the table gives about 200,000 clones, of which around 90% were detected only once. Roughly 6% of the sample is held by the ten biggest clonotypes. Sequenced: peripheral blood. All receptors come from a man in his 60s who had recovered from COVID-19.

This rearrangement joins TRBV7-2 to TRBJ2-5, with D uncertain. Trimming stripped 6 bases from V and 5 bases from J, with 7 bases between. The CDR3 sequence is 11 residues long. Germline V gene lookup returns CDR1 SGHTA and CDR2 FQGNSA. CDR3 DNA sequence: TGTGCCAGCAGTTTCTACGAGACCCAGTACTTC. It encodes CASSFYETQYF. Looking up the rest from reference TRBV7-2 and TRBJ2-5 gives the full variable domain: GAGVSQSPSNKVTEKGKDVELRCDPISGHTALYWYRQSLGQGLEFLIYFQGNSAPDKSGLPSDRFSAERTGGSVSTLTIQRTQQEDSAVYLCASSFYETQYFGPGTRLLVL.

The chain links TRBV5-8 to TRBJ2-1; 10 nucleotides line up with TRBD2. J gave up 3 bases and V 0 bases, and 6 bases lay outside the gene matches. Per germline, CDR1 SGHTS and CDR2 YDEGEE. This CDR3 is 17 amino acids long. Written as DNA, the CDR3 is TGTGCCAGCAGCTTGGCAAGGACTAGCGGCAGCTACAATGAGCAGTTCTTC. Amino acid sequence: CASSLARTSGSYNEQFF.

This clone was observed once. The V and J genes are TRBV11-3 and TRBJ2-1, with D perhaps TRBD1 (5 bases). CDR3 length: 16 amino acids. CDR1 is SGHNT, CDR2 YENEEA, per germline. V lost 5 bases and J 0 bases, leaving 14 bases between the germline ends. The CDR3 DNA is TGTGCCAGCAGCACTCACAGGAAGAGCTCCTACAATGAGCAGTTCTTC. This translates into CASSTHRKSSYNEQFF.

The chain has TRBV11-2 and TRBJ2-3; 9 bases agree with TRBD2. With 1 base clipped from V and 7 bases from J, the junction kept 15 bases outside the gene matches. CDR3 length equals 18 residues. Germline CDR1 SGHAT, CDR2 FQNNGV. CDR3 sequence: CASSLGLGIAGVGNTQYF. The CDR3 nucleotides read TGTGCCAGCAGCTTAGGATTAGGCATAGCGGGAGTCGGAAATACGCAGTATTTT. The whole variable domain, filled in from reference TRBV11-2 and TRBJ2-3, reads EAGVAQSPRYKIIEKRQSVAFWCNPISGHATLYWYQQILGQGPKLLIQFQNNGVVDDSQLPKDRFSAERLKGVDSTLKIQPAKLEDSAVYLCASSLGLGIAGVGNTQYFGPGTRLTVL.

The chain is built from TRBV6-5 and TRBJ2-5, with unresolved D. The CDR3 totals 11 residues. V dropped 6 bases and J dropped 5 bases, with 7 bases sitting between them. The germline V gene encodes CDR1 MNHEY and CDR2 SVGAGI. The CDR3 sequence is CASRTWETQYF. The CDR3 nucleotides read TGTGCCAGCAGGACATGGGAGACCCAGTACTTC.

CDR3 amino acids: CASSFSGQGMETQYF. Written as DNA, the CDR3 is TGTGCCAGCAGCTTTTCGGGACAGGGCATGGAGACCCAGTACTTC. This chain joins TRBV5-5 and TRBJ2-5, with 9 bases that match TRBD1. Trimming at V came to 2 bases and at J to 5 bases, leaving 7 bases not matched to a gene. This CDR3 contains 15 residues. Germline CDR1 and CDR2: SGHKS and YYEKEE (reference sequence). The whole variable domain, remainder taken from reference TRBV5-5 and TRBJ2-5, is DAGVTQSPTHLIKTRGQQVTLRCSPISGHKSVSWYQQVLGQGPQFIFQYYEKEERGRGNFPDRFSARQFPNYSSELNVNALLLGDSALYLCASSFSGQGMETQYFGPGTRLLVL.

This rearrangement joins TRBV11-2 to TRBJ2-1; 8 nucleotides agree with TRBD1. Looked up from germline, CDR1 is SGHAT and CDR2 is FQNNGV. J was trimmed by 2 bases and V by 8 bases; bases with no gene match: 14. The CDR3 runs to 17 residues. The chain's CDR3 is CASGRRARTGPYNEQFF. Here the CDR3 DNA reads TGTGCCAGCGGAAGACGGGCCCGGACAGGGCCCTACAATGAGCAGTTCTTC.

On this clone itself: This CDR3 is also generated by other DNA sequences in the sample. V gene TRBV5-1 combines with J gene TRBJ2-3; D not certain. This CDR3 has 13 amino acids. Germline-derived CDR1 and CDR2 are SGHRS and YFSETQ. V was shortened by 2 bases and J by 0 bases, with 4 bases between the two germline ends. This CDR3 reads CASSLSSTDTQYF. The CDR3, as DNA: TGCGCCAGCAGCTTATCTAGCACAGATACGCAGTATTTT.

J is TRBJ2-1 and V is TRBV5-4; 16 bases are a match to TRBD2. V was clipped by 3 bases and J by 9 bases; unmatched bases: 6. The CDR3 runs to 16 residues. Germline loops: CDR1 SGHNT, CDR2 YYREEE (reference sequence). CDR3 loop: CASSSGLAGGPVEQFF. In nucleotides, the CDR3 is TGTGCCAGCAGCTCGGGACTAGCGGGGGGGCCTGTTGAGCAGTTCTTC.

Written as DNA, the CDR3 is TGTGCCAGCTCACCGGGACTAGCGGGGTCCACCGGGGAGCTGTTTTTT. Protein: CASSPGLAGSTGELFF. The V call is TRBV18, the J call TRBJ2-2, with 13 bases lining up with TRBD2. CDR3 length equals 16 residues. CDR1 is KGHSH and CDR2 is LQKENI in the germline V gene. V was pared by 3 bases and J by 4 bases, with 2 bases of the junction left unmatched.

The V gene is TRBV5-1, the J gene TRBJ2-1; no clear D. The germline V and J ends were trimmed by 4 bases and 16 bases, with 21 bases remaining between them. This CDR3 is 13 amino acids long. Germline V gene data show CDR1 as SGHRS and CDR2 as YFSETQ. The CDR3 sequence is CASSPGAAPVGFF. CDR3 coding DNA: TGCGCCAGCAGCCCTGGCGCGGCTCCCGTAGGTTTCTTC. Full variable domain (rest looked up from reference TRBV5-1 and TRBJ2-1): KAGVTQTPRYLIKTRGQQVTLSCSPISGHRSVSWYQQTPGQGLQFLFEYFSETQRNKGNFPGRFSGRQFSNSRSEMNVSTLELGDSALYLCASSPGAAPVGFFGPGTRLTVL.

The gene calls are TRBV11-2 and TRBJ2-2, with 11 bases identical to TRBD2. Germline V lookup: CDR1 SGHAT, CDR2 FQNNGV. Germline trimming cut 4 bases from V and 4 bases from J; bases unmatched to any gene: 14. This CDR3 contains 19 residues. The CDR3 protein is CASSSGLAGQGVVTGELFF. DNA of the CDR3: TGTGCCAGCAGCTCAGGACTAGCGGGCCAGGGAGTCGTCACCGGGGAGCTGTTTTTT.

The chain joins TRBV5-4 to TRBJ2-5, with D possibly matching TRBD2 (6 bases). Germline lookup yields CDR1 SGHNT and CDR2 YYREEE (reference sequence). CDR3 length: 15 amino acids. Trimming shortened V by 4 bases and J by 0 bases, and 13 bases separated the two germline ends. DNA for the CDR3: TGTGCCAGCAGCGGAAGAGCGGGCTACCAAGAGACCCAGTACTTC. Protein product: CASSGRAGYQETQYF.

This chain links TRBV29-1 with TRBJ2-2; TRBD2 might be the D (7 bases). Germline V lookup: CDR1 SQVTM, CDR2 ANQGSEA. This CDR3 is 14 amino acids long. V was clipped by 6 bases and J by 4 bases, with 15 bases between them. For the CDR3, the DNA is TGCAGCGTCGAGGGGGGGAGGGGCACCGGGGAGCTGTTTTTT. This translates into CSVEGGRGTGELFF.

This chain joins TRBV7-8 and TRBJ2-7; 8 nucleotides match TRBD1. Germline values: CDR1 SGHVS, CDR2 FQNEAQ. The CDR3 spans 13 residues. V was clipped by 4 bases and J by 5 bases; unmatched bases: 4. Written as DNA, the CDR3 is TGTGCCAGCAGCTCCGACAGGGGCCACGAGCAGTACTTC. This gives the protein CASSSDRGHEQYF.

The V gene is TRBV9, the J gene TRBJ1-2, with TRBD1 identical over 10 bases. Germline trimming cut 4 bases from V and 6 bases from J; bases unmatched to any gene: 3. There are 13 residues in the CDR3. The germline gives CDR1 SGDLS, CDR2 YYNGEE. CDR3 bases: TGTGCCAGCAGCCCCGGACAGGGGGATGGCTACACCTTC. Protein sequence: CASSPGQGDGYTF.

This chain links TRBV6-2 or TRBV6-3 with TRBJ1-5; TRBD1 agrees at 9 bases. The V segment lost 2 bases and the J segment 4 bases; nucleotides outside the gene matches: 3. Germline V gene data show CDR1 as MNHEY and CDR2 as SVGEGT. CDR3 length equals 15 residues. The CDR3 nucleotides are TGTGCCAGCAGTTACGGGACAGGGCAAAATCAGCCCCAGCATTTT. Its translation: CASSYGTGQNQPQHF.

The V call is TRBV2, the J call TRBJ2-5; 12 bases are a match to TRBD2. Germline trimming cut 2 bases from V and 4 bases from J; bases unmatched to any gene: 2. Germline V gene sequence: CDR1 SNHLY, CDR2 FYNNEI. CDR3 length equals 15 residues. The CDR3 bases are TGTGCCAGCAGTGAACTAGCGGGGGGGGCAGAGACCCAGTACTTC. Translating it yields CASSELAGGAETQYF.

This clone was detected once. V is TRBV5-4 and J is TRBJ1-1; D not certain. This CDR3 region has 12 residues. Germline-derived CDR1 and CDR2 are SGHNT and YYREEE (reference sequence). Trimming pared 10 bases from V and 5 bases from J, leaving 15 bases between. As DNA, the CDR3 is TGTGCCTTCCAGTTACGAGGGACTGAAGCTTTCTTT. This gives the protein CAFQLRGTEAFF.

The V gene is TRBV7-3, the J gene TRBJ2-3, with 7 bases fitting TRBD2. With 2 bases clipped from V and 1 base from J, the junction kept 0 bases outside the gene matches. The CDR3 length is 14 residues. Germline loops: CDR1 SGHTA, CDR2 FQGTGA. DNA for the CDR3: TGTGCCAGCAGCTTACTAGCGGGCACAGATACGCAGTATTTT. This translates into CASSLLAGTDTQYF.

There are a few counts of this clone. The rearrangement links TRBV12-5 to TRBJ1-2; TRBD1 aligns across 10 bases. Germline lookup yields CDR1 LGHNT and CDR2 FRNRAP. J was trimmed by 4 bases and V by 2 bases; bases with no gene match: 4. The CDR3 runs 15 residues. The CDR3: CASGLMTGGRYGYTF. Written as DNA, the CDR3 is TGTGCTAGTGGTTTGATGACAGGGGGCCGCTATGGCTACACCTTC.

The chain joins TRBV23-1 to TRBJ2-5; D is uncertain. TRBV23-1 is noted as an ORF with a role that remains uncertain. The germline V and J ends were trimmed by 7 bases and 1 base, with 16 bases remaining between them. This CDR3 is built from 15 residues. CDR3 loop: CASIQKVYSQETQYF. CDR3 DNA: TGCGCCAGCATACAAAAGGTCTACAGCCAAGAGACCCAGTACTTC.

This clone was recorded at least ten times. The chain uses TRBV29-1 and TRBJ1-2, with D hard to call. CDR1 and CDR2 (germline): SQVTM, ANQGSEA. V lost 2 bases to trimming and J lost 7 bases, with 11 bases between them. The CDR3 covers 12 residues. The CDR3 region has the DNA TGCAGCGTTGAAAGCCGCTGGAGTGGCTACACCTTC. This sequence encodes CSVESRWSGYTF.

This chain connects TRBV3-1 (or the pseudogene TRBV3-2) to TRBJ2-1, with TRBD1 matching 7 bases. In germline, CDR1 is LGHDT, CDR2 YNNKEL (reference sequence). This CDR3 is 14 amino acids long. The trim removed 3 bases at V and 3 bases at J, leaving 2 bases unmatched. CDR3 sequence: CASSHRGYYNEQFF. The DNA for the CDR3 is TGTGCCAGCAGCCACAGGGGGTACTACAATGAGCAGTTCTTC.

The rearrangement uses TRBV7-9 and TRBJ2-7, with 7 bases matching TRBD1. Trimming removed 0 bases from V and 2 bases from J; junction bases left unmatched: 7. Per the germline V gene, CDR1 is SEHNR and CDR2 is FQNEAQ (reference sequence). The CDR3 runs to 16 residues. The CDR3 coding sequence is TGTGCCAGCAGCTTAGCGCTGGGGACAGCAACCTACGAGCAGTACTTC. The encoded protein is CASSLALGTATYEQYF.

The rearrangement links TRBV7-6 to TRBJ2-7, with 8 bases fitting TRBD2. This CDR3 is built from 18 residues. V dropped 2 bases and J dropped 4; count of bases not matched to a gene: 16. CDR1 SGHVS and CDR2 FNYEAQ come from the germline V gene. The CDR3 spells CASSLMAPSGLAPYEQYF. CDR3 in DNA: TGTGCCAGCAGCTTAATGGCCCCCAGTGGACTAGCACCGTACGAGCAGTACTTC.

The chain has TRBV28 and TRBJ2-2, with D possibly TRBD2 on 7 matching bases. Germline V gene lookup returns CDR1 MDHEN and CDR2 SYDVKM. The CDR3 spans 15 residues. The V and J ends lost 6 bases and 7 bases respectively, with 18 bases between them. CDR3: CASSPGGGGLGELFF. Here the CDR3 DNA reads TGTGCCAGCAGCCCCGGAGGGGGGGGTCTCGGGGAGCTGTTTTTT.